These 14 T cell receptor beta chains share one sample of origin, sequenced in a study of blood T cell repertoires in COVID-19. Some clones are missing from TCRdb's copy, which holds only in-frame ones; the method was immunoSEQ multiplex PCR. Among about 220,000 clones listed, around 80% were seen once. Sequencing was carried out using peripheral blood. The receptor source for this set is a woman aged 55-69 years who had recovered from COVID-19.

The CDR3 is CASSLATGRNNEQFF. In nucleotides, the CDR3 is TGTGCCAGCAGCTTAGCCACAGGGCGGAACAATGAGCAGTTCTTC. This chain uses TRBV7-3 with TRBJ2-1; tentative D call: TRBD1 (6 bases). Looked up from germline, CDR1 is SGHTA and CDR2 is FQGTGA. There are 15 residues in the CDR3. Trimming removed 2 bases from V and 5 bases from J, with 13 bases in between.

The J gene is TRBJ1-4, the V gene TRBV19, with D possibly TRBD1 on 6 matching bases. Trimming stripped 4 bases from V and 2 bases from J, with 14 bases between. Per the germline V gene, CDR1 is LNHDA and CDR2 is SQIVND (reference sequence). The CDR3 consists of 16 residues. The CDR3 loop reads CASSTYNRATNEKLFF. The DNA of the CDR3 is TGTGCCAGTAGTACCTACAACAGGGCTACTAATGAAAAACTGTTTTTT. Full variable domain (missing parts from reference TRBV19 and TRBJ1-4): DGGITQSPKYLFRKEGQNVTLSCEQNLNHDAMYWYRQDPGQGLRLIYYSQIVNDFQKGDIAEGYSVSREKKESFPLTVTSAQKNPTAFYLCASSTYNRATNEKLFFGSGTQLSVL.

This clone showed up just once. CDR3 region: CASSLLFSGELFF. The CDR3 DNA follows: TGCGCCAGCAGCTTGTTGTTCTCCGGGGAGCTGTTTTTT. The chain uses TRBV5-1 and TRBJ2-2; no clear D. Germline CDR1 is SGHRS and CDR2 is YFSETQ. This CDR3 contains 13 residues. The V end lost 1 base, the J end lost 6 bases, and 7 bases lay between the germline ends.

V usage is TRBV9 and J usage is TRBJ2-7; the match to TRBD2 covers 11 bases. This CDR3 is built from 16 residues. Germline values: CDR1 SGDLS, CDR2 YYNGEE. J lost 3 bases, V lost 0 bases, and 5 bases had no gene match. CDR3 loop: CASSVGGTSGGYEQYF. The DNA for the CDR3 is TGTGCCAGCAGCGTAGGGGGGACTAGCGGCGGCTACGAGCAGTACTTC.

This sequence joins TRBV29-1 and TRBJ1-2; 8 nucleotides align to TRBD1. After removal of 3 bases from V and 4 bases from J, the junction contained 4 bases not matched to a gene. The CDR3 has 13 residues. Germline V gene lookup returns CDR1 SQVTM and CDR2 ANQGSEA. The CDR3 reads CSVETGDTYGYTF. In nucleotides, the CDR3 is TGCAGCGTTGAGACAGGGGATACCTATGGCTACACCTTC.

CDR3 residues: CASSLDSFTDTQYF. CDR3 sequence (DNA): TGTGCCAGCAGCTTGGATTCGTTCACAGATACGCAGTATTTT. V usage is TRBV5-6 and J usage is TRBJ2-3; no reliable D call. The CDR3 extends over 14 amino acids. Trimming removed 0 bases at V and 2 bases at J, with 7 bases between. The germline V gene has CDR1 SGHDT and CDR2 YYEEEE.

V and J are TRBV19 and TRBJ2-7; perhaps TRBD1 as D (5 bases). The germline V gene has CDR1 LNHDA and CDR2 SQIVND (reference sequence). Between the trimmed V and J ends, which lost 9 bases and 1 base, there was a span of 16 bases. This CDR3 has 14 amino acids. CDR3 region: CASCPDSESYEQYF. Written as DNA, the CDR3 is TGTGCCAGCTGCCCTGACAGTGAGTCCTACGAGCAGTACTTC.

Within the sample, this clone is medium-sized (0.01 to 0.1%). The chain links TRBV27 to TRBJ1-5; D perhaps matches TRBD1 (5 bases). This CDR3 is 14 amino acids long. Germline CDR1 is MNHEY and CDR2 is SMNVEV (reference sequence). V was trimmed by 5 bases and J by 6 bases, leaving 14 bases between them. In DNA, the CDR3 is TGTGCCAGCAGTCCAGGCTCCGGGGGTCAGCCCCAGCATTTT. This encodes CASSPGSGGQPQHF.

The CDR3 loop is CASSLAGSSGANVLTF. The CDR3 DNA sequence: TGCGCCAGCAGCTTGGCCGGTTCCTCTGGGGCCAACGTCCTGACTTTC. The chain is built from TRBV5-1 and TRBJ2-6; unclear D gene. From germline, CDR1 is SGHRS and CDR2 YFSETQ. Trimming removed 0 bases at V and 0 bases at J, with 7 bases between. This CDR3 is 16 amino acids long.

J is TRBJ2-3 and V is TRBV4-1; TRBD2 agrees at 15 bases. V shed 4 bases, J shed 1 base, and the junction held 6 bases outside the gene matches. Per germline, CDR1 MGHRA and CDR2 YSYEKL. The CDR3 runs to 18 residues. The CDR3 sequence: CASSPSGLAGGGTDTQYF. The CDR3 bases are TGCGCCAGCAGCCCCTCCGGACTAGCGGGGGGGGGCACAGATACGCAGTATTTT.

This sequence joins TRBV7-9 and TRBJ1-1; 7 nucleotides agree with TRBD1. The CDR3 extends over 12 amino acids. From germline, CDR1 is SEHNR and CDR2 FQNEAQ (reference sequence). V lost 5 bases to trimming and J lost 6 bases; unmatched junction nucleotides: 3. This CDR3 is CASSPGTAEAFF. The CDR3 DNA follows: TGTGCCAGCAGCCCTGGGACAGCTGAAGCTTTCTTT.

This sequence joins TRBV11-2 and TRBJ2-1; unclear D gene. The V end lost 4 bases, the J end lost 8 bases, and 24 bases lay between the germline ends. Germline CDR1 and CDR2: SGHAT and FQNNGV. This CDR3 has 17 amino acids. The CDR3 region is CASSYRPLAMVEDEQFF. The CDR3 nucleotides are TGTGCCAGCAGCTACCGGCCTTTGGCGATGGTTGAGGATGAGCAGTTCTTC.

CDR3 sequence reads: CASSAGQEGSGNTIYF. CDR3 nucleotide sequence: TGTGCCAGCAGCGCGGGACAGGAGGGGTCTGGAAACACCATATATTTT. V usage is TRBV9 and J usage is TRBJ1-3, with 8 bases matching TRBD1. The CDR3 length is 16 residues. The germline CDR1 and CDR2 sequences are SGDLS and YYNGEE. V shed 3 bases, J shed 1 base, and the junction held 6 bases outside the gene matches.

This chain uses TRBV19 with TRBJ1-1; D gene unclear. The length of the CDR3 is 11 residues. From germline, CDR1 is LNHDA and CDR2 SQIVND (reference sequence). V lost 7 bases, J lost 7 bases, and 10 bases lay in between. In DNA form, the CDR3 reads TGTGCCAGTATTTTTGGACTTGAAGCTTTCTTT. It is translated as CASIFGLEAFF.